The sequence of this T cell receptor beta chain was determined in a study of CXCR3-negative and CXCR3-positive naive CD8 T cells. Notes on the study in general: More hydrophobic TRB CDR3s occurred in CXCR3-positive than in CXCR3-negative naive cells.

A remark on this clonotype: The antigen remains unidentified.

The libraries of TRB cDNA were constructed through 5' RACE using UMI labels. TCRdb re-called the 5' RACE reads; one entry per CDR3 protein, DNA not given. The sample has roughly 59,000 distinct CDR3 sequences, and its top ten clones hold about 0.68%. This CDR3 is 14 amino acids long. CDR1 MGHDK and CDR2 SYGVNS come from the germline V gene. Sequencing was done on a sample of naive CXCR3+ CD8+ T cells from blood. Specified subset: CD45RO-CCR7+CD27+CD95- naive CD8+ T cells expressing CXCR3 (TNR3+). The V and J genes are TRBV25-1 and TRBJ2-1; the D gene TCRdb calls, TRBD1, cannot be checked with no DNA. This clonotype originated in a human donor in good health. Some clones in this sample may be carry-over from other donors' samples. This CDR3 is CASTGTGYYNEQFF.